This T cell receptor (beta chain) was profiled in a study of cytomegalovirus exposure and HLA in healthy donors. This CDR3 has 12 residues. Germline V lookup: CDR1 MGHDK, CDR2 SYGVNS. The V end was cut by 5 bases, the J end by 3 bases, with 8 bases between. Use of 60 Vbeta and 13 Jbeta primers characterized the PCR. This table comes from immunoSEQ multiplex PCR, and its TCRdb copy is limited to in-frame clones, with some not included. The sample contains some 130,000 clones, under 85% of which appear only once. Sequencing was done on a sample of PBMCs. The rearrangement uses TRBV25-1 and TRBJ2-7; unclear D gene. This sequence was found in a boy aged 5-17 years in good health and CMV-seronegative. CDR3 DNA sequence: TGTGCCAGCAGTCCTTCGGGCTACGAGCAGTACTTC. It specifies CASSPSGYEQYF.